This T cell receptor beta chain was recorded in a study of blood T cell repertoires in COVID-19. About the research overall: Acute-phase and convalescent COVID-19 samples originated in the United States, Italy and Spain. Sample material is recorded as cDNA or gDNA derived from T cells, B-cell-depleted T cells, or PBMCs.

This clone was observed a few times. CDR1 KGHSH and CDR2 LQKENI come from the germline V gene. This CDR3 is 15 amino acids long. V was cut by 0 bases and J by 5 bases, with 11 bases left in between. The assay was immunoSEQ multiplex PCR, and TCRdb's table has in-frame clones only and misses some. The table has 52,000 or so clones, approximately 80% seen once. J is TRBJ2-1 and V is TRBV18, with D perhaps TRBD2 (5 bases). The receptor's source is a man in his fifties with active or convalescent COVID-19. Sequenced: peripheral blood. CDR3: CASSPPASSDNEQFF. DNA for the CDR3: TGTGCCAGCTCACCACCAGCTAGCAGTGACAATGAGCAGTTCTTC.